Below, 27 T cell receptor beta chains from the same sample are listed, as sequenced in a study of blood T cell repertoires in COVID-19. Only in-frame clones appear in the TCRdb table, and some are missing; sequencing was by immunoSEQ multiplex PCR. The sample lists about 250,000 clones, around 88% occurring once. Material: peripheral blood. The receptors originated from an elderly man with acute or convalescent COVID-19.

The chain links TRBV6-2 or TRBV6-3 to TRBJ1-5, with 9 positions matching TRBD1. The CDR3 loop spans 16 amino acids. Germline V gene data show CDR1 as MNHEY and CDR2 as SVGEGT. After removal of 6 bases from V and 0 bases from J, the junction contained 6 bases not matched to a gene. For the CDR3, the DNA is TGTGCCAGCAGCCGAGGACAGGGGCCTAGCAATCAGCCCCAGCATTTT. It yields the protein CASSRGQGPSNQPQHF.

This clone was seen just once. CDR3 protein: CASSLVLAGGTDTQYF. In nucleotides, the CDR3 is TGTGCCAGCAGCTTGGTGCTAGCGGGGGGTACAGATACGCAGTATTTT. This rearrangement joins TRBV5-4 to TRBJ2-3; 11 bases line up with TRBD2. Germline loops: CDR1 SGHNT, CDR2 YYREEE (reference sequence). V lost 0 bases to trimming and J lost 3 bases; unmatched junction nucleotides: 3. The CDR3 loop spans 16 amino acids.

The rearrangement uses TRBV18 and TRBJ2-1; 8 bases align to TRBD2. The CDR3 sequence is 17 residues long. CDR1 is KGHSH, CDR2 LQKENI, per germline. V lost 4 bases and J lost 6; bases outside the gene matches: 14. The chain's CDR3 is CASSHELADSMGNEQFF. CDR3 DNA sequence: TGTGCCAGCTCACATGAACTAGCGGATTCCATGGGCAATGAGCAGTTCTTC.

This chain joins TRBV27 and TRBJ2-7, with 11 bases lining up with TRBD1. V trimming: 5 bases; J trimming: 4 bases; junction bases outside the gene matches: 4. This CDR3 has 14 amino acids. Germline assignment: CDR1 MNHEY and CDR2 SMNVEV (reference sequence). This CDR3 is CASSPGTGGYEQYF. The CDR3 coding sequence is TGTGCCAGCAGTCCAGGGACAGGGGGTTACGAGCAGTACTTC.

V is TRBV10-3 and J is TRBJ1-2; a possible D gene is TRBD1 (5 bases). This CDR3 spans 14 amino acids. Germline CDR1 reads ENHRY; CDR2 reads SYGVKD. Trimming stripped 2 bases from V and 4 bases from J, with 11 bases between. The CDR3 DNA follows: TGTGCCATCAGTGAGGTCGAGGGACTCTATGGCTACACCTTC. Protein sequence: CAISEVEGLYGYTF.

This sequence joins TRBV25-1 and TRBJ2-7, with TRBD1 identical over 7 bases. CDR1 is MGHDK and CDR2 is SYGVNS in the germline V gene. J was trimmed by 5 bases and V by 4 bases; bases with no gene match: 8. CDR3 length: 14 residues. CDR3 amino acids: CASSGEQGTDEQYF. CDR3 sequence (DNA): TGTGCCAGCAGTGGCGAACAGGGGACCGACGAGCAGTACTTC.

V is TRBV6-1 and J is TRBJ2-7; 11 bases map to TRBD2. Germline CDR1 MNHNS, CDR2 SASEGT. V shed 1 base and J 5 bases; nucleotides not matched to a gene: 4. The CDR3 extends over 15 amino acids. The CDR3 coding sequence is TGTGCCAGCAGTGAAGAACTAGCGGGAGTCCACGAGCAGTACTTC. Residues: CASSEELAGVHEQYF.

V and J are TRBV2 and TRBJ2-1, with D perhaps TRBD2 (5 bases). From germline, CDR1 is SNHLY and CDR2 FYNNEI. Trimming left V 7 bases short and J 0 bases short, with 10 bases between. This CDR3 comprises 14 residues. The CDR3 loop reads CASIGVSSYNEQFF. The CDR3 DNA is TGTGCCAGCATCGGGGTCAGCTCCTACAATGAGCAGTTCTTC. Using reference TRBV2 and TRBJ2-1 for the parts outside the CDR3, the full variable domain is EPEVTQTPSHQVTQMGQEVILRCVPISNHLYFYWYRQILGQKVEFLVSFYNNEISEKSEIFDDQFSVERPDGSNFTLKIRSTKLEDSAMYFCASIGVSSYNEQFFGPGTRLTVL.

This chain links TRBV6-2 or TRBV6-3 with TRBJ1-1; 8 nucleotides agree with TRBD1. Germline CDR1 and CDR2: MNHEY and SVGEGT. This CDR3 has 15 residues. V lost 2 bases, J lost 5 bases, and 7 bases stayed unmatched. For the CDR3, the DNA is TGTGCCAGCAGTTACGCCCAGGGGGCGTTAACTGAAGCTTTCTTT. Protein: CASSYAQGALTEAFF.

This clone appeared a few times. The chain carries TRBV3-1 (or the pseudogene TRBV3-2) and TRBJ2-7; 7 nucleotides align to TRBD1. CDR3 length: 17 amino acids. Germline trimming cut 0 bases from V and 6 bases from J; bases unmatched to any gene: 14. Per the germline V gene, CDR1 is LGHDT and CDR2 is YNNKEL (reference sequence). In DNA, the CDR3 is TGTGCCAGCAGCCAAGAGGGAGAGGGGGCCCCTCCTGGCGAGCAGTACTTC. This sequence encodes CASSQEGEGAPPGEQYF.

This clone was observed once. CDR3 in DNA: TGCAGCGTTGAATTGACAGGGATGAACACTGAAGCTTTCTTT. Its protein is CSVELTGMNTEAFF. This chain uses TRBV29-1 with TRBJ1-1; 7 nucleotides agree with TRBD1. The CDR3 consists of 14 residues. Germline V gene data show CDR1 as SQVTM and CDR2 as ANQGSEA. With V trimmed by 2 bases and J by 0 bases, 3 bases remained unmatched.

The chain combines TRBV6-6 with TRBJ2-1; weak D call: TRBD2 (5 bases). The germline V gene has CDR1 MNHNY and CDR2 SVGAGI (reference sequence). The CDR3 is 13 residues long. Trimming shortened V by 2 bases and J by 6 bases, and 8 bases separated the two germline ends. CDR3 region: CASSYGSFNEQFF. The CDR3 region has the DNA TGTGCCAGCAGTTACGGGAGCTTCAATGAGCAGTTCTTC.

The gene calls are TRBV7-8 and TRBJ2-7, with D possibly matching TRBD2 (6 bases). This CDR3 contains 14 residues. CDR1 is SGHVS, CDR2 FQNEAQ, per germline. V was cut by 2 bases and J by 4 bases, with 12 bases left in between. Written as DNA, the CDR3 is TGTGCCAGCAGCTTATTATCGGGGGTGTACGAGCAGTACTTC. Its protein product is CASSLLSGVYEQYF.

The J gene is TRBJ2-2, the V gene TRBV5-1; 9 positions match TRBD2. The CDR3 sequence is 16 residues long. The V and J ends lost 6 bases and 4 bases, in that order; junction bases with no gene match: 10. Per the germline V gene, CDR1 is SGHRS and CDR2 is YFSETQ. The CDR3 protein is CASKGSGGPGTGELFF. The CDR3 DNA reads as TGCGCCAGCAAAGGTAGCGGGGGACCGGGCACCGGGGAGCTGTTTTTT. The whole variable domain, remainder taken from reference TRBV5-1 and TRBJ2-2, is KAGVTQTPRYLIKTRGQQVTLSCSPISGHRSVSWYQQTPGQGLQFLFEYFSETQRNKGNFPGRFSGRQFSNSRSEMNVSTLELGDSALYLCASKGSGGPGTGELFFGEGSRLTVL.

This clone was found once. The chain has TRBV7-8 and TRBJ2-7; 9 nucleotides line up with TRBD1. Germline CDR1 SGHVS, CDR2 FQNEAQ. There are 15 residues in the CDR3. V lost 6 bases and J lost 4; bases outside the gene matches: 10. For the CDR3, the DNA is TGTGCCAGCAGTCTATTAACAGGGGGCACGTACGAGCAGTACTTC. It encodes CASSLLTGGTYEQYF.

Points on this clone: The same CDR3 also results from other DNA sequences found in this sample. The CDR3 here is CASSLTGVNQPQHF. The DNA of the CDR3 is TGTGCCAGCAGCCTCACAGGGGTTAATCAGCCCCAGCATTTT. The chain carries TRBV7-2 and TRBJ1-5, with 7 bases that match TRBD1. CDR1 and CDR2 (germline): SGHTA, FQGNSA. With 5 bases clipped from V and 4 bases from J, the junction kept 5 bases outside the gene matches. This CDR3 contains 14 residues. The variable domain in full, completed from reference TRBV7-2 and TRBJ1-5, reads GAGVSQSPSNKVTEKGKDVELRCDPISGHTALYWYRQSLGQGLEFLIYFQGNSAPDKSGLPSDRFSAERTGGSVSTLTIQRTQQEDSAVYLCASSLTGVNQPQHFGDGTRLSIL.

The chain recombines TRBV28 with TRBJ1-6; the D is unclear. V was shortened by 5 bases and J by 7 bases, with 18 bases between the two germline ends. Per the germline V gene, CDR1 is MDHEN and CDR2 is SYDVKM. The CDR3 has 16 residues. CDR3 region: CASSTTSSPRNSPLHF. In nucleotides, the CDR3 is TGTGCCAGCAGTACGACGTCAAGCCCGAGGAATTCACCCCTCCACTTT.

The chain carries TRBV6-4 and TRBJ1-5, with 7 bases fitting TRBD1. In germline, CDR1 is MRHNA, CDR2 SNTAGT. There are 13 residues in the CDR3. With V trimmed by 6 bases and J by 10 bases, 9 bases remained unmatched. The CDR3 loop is CASSFRQGGPQHF. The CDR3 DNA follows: TGTGCCAGCAGCTTTAGGCAGGGGGGACCCCAGCATTTT.

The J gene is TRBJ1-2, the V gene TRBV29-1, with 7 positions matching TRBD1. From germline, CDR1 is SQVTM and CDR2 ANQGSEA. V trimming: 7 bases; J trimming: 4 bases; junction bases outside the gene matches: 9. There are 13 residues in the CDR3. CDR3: CSAQGQLGYGYTF. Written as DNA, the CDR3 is TGCAGCGCCCAGGGACAGCTCGGCTATGGCTACACCTTC. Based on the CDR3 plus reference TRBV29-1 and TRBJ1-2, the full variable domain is SAVISQKPSRDICQRGTSLTIQCQVDSQVTMMFWYRQQPGQSLTLIATANQGSEATYESGFVIDKFPISRPNLTFSTLTVSNMSPEDSSIYLCSAQGQLGYGYTFGSGTRLTVV.

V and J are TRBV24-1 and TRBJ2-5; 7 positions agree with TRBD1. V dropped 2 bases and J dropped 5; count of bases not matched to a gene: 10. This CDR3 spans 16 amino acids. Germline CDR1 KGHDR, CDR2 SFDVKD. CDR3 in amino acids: CATSDSRTGTRETQYF. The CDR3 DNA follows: TGTGCCACCAGTGATTCCCGGACAGGAACACGGGAGACCCAGTACTTC.

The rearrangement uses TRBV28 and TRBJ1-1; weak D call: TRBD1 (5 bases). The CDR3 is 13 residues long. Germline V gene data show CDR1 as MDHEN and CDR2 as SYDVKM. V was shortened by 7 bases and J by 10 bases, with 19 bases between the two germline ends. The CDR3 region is CASKIVGRFRAFF. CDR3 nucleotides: TGTGCCAGCAAGATTGTGGGGCGATTTCGAGCTTTCTTT.

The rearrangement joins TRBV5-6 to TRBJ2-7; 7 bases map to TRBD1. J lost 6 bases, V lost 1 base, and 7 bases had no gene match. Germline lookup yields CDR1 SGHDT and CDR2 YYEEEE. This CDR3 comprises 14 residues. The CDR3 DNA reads TGTGCCAGCAGCTTGTCACAGGGGTCGGGCGAGCAGTACTTC. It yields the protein CASSLSQGSGEQYF.

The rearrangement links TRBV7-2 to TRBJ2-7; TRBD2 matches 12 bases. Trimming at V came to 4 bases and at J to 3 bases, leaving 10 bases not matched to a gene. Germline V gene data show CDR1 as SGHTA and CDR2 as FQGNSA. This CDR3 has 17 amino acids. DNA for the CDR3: TGTGCCAGCAGCTCCCGACGTCTAGCGGGGGGGAACTACGAGCAGTACTTC. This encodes CASSSRRLAGGNYEQYF.

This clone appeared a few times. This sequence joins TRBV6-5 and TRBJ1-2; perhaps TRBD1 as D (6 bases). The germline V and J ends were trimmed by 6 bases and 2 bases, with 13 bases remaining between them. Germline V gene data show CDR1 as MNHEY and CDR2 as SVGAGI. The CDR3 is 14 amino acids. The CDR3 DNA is TGTGCCAGCAGACGTAACAGGGACAACTATGGCTACACCTTC. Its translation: CASRRNRDNYGYTF.

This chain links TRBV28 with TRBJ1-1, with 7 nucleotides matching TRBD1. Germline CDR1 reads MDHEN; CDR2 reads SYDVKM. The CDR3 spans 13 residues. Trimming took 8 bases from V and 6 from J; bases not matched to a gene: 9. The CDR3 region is CASGIQGISEAFF. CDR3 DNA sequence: TGTGCCAGCGGGATACAGGGGATCTCTGAAGCTTTCTTT.

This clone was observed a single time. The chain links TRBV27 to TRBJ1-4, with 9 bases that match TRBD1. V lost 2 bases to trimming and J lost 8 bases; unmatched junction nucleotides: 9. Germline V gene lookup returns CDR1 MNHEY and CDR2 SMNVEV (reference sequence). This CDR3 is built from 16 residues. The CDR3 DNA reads TGTGCCAGCAGTTTAGGGGTGACAGGGGGTAGAGAAAAACTGTTTTTT. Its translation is CASSLGVTGGREKLFF.

CDR3 DNA sequence: TGTGCCAGCAGCTTGGGACAGGGGAGGACTGAAGCTTTCTTT. Translation: CASSLGQGRTEAFF. This chain uses TRBV5-4 with TRBJ1-1, with 8 bases identical to TRBD1. The CDR3 has 14 amino acids. With V trimmed by 0 bases and J by 5 bases, 3 bases remained unmatched. Germline V gene lookup returns CDR1 SGHNT and CDR2 YYREEE (reference sequence).